The 28 T cell receptor beta chains reported below all come from one sample, sequenced in a study of regulatory T cells in long-lasting Graves disease. Time point given: newly diagnosed GD, antithyroid drugs for less than 3 months. Researchers made the TCR library from RNA that was extracted from PBMCs. HTBI primers from iRepertoire and Arm-PCR of CDR3 regions yielded the TCR beta libraries. MiXCR, applied by TCRdb to the multiplex PCR reads, yields one record per CDR3 protein. The repertoire includes a few hundred thousand distinct CDR3 sequences, less than 20% of them detected once, and approximately 22% sits in the top ten. These data were also filed under a second study, of T cells in Graves' hyperthyroidism and ophthalmopathy.

Sample: peripheral blood mononuclear cells (PBMCs), taken at new diagnosis, from a patient treated with antithyroid drugs. Every receptor here comes from a woman aged 18 to 35 with Graves disease.

This clonotype showed up just a few times. J is TRBJ2-1 and V is TRBV19; TRBD2 matches at 15 bases. Germline CDR1 LNHDA, CDR2 SQIVND (reference sequence). J was trimmed by 8 bases and V by 3 bases; bases with no gene match: 14. The CDR3 spans 19 residues. The CDR3 sequence is CASSMFPGLAGGLADEQFF. The CDR3 coding sequence is TGTGCCAGTAGTATGTTCCCCGGACTAGCGGGAGGGCTGGCGGATGAGCAGTTCTTC.

The chain links TRBV5-1 to TRBJ2-5; 9 bases match TRBD2. CDR1 and CDR2 (germline): SGHRS, YFSETQ. The CDR3 length is 15 residues. The ends lost 4 bases at V and 5 bases at J; junction bases unmatched: 9. The CDR3 region is CASSPGGTSGETQYF. The CDR3 DNA sequence: TGCGCCAGCAGCCCCGGAGGTACTAGCGGGGAGACCCAGTACTTC.

This clonotype was counted only a few times. The genes are TRBV7-9 and TRBJ1-1; D is perhaps TRBD1 (6 bases). The germline V gene encodes CDR1 SEHNR and CDR2 FQNEAQ (reference sequence). V shed 7 bases and J shed 5 bases, with 11 bases lying between them. The CDR3 consists of 12 residues. The CDR3 DNA reads as TGTGCCAGCAATCTAGGGGGGACTGAAGCTTTCTTT. It is translated as CASNLGGTEAFF.

This clonotype was counted many times. The chain couples TRBV27 to TRBJ2-3, with 7 bases aligning to TRBD2. The trim removed 8 bases at V and 2 bases at J, leaving 7 bases unmatched. The germline V gene encodes CDR1 MNHEY and CDR2 SMNVEV (reference sequence). The CDR3 sequence is 14 residues long. The CDR3 loop reads CASGMAGVTDTQYF. CDR3 DNA sequence: TGTGCCAGCGGCATGGCGGGAGTCACAGATACGCAGTATTTT.

This clonotype was seen only a few times. The chain recombines TRBV5-5 with TRBJ1-5; unclear D gene. Germline CDR1 SGHKS, CDR2 YYEKEE (reference sequence). CDR3 length equals 14 residues. V was cut by 3 bases and J by 1 base, with 8 bases left in between. Here the CDR3 reads CASSYQMSNQPQHF. CDR3 in DNA: TGTGCCAGCAGCTACCAGATGAGCAATCAGCCCCAGCATTTT.

This clonotype was counted ten times or more. The chain joins TRBV2 to TRBJ2-5; D is ambiguous. Trimming shortened V by 3 bases and J by 4 bases, and 9 bases separated the two germline ends. The CDR3 is 13 residues long. CDR1 is SNHLY, CDR2 FYNNEI, per germline. The CDR3 sequence is CASSDSEIETQYF. CDR3 coding DNA: TGTGCCAGCAGTGACTCGGAGATAGAGACCCAGTACTTC.

Written as DNA, the CDR3 is TGTGCCAGCAGCACCGACAGGGATCAGCCCCAGCATTTT. It is translated as CASSTDRDQPQHF. The gene calls are TRBV5-6 and TRBJ1-5; the match to TRBD1 covers 7 bases. Germline CDR1 SGHDT, CDR2 YYEEEE. The CDR3 is 13 residues long. V trimming: 4 bases; J trimming: 5 bases; junction bases outside the gene matches: 3. Combining the CDR3 with reference TRBV5-6 and TRBJ1-5 gives the whole variable domain DAGVTQSPTHLIKTRGQQVTLRCSPKSGHDTVSWYQQALGQGPQFIFQYYEEEERQRGNFPDRFSGHQFPNYSSELNVNALLLGDSALYLCASSTDRDQPQHFGDGTRLSIL.

This clonotype was seen ten or more times. The chain couples TRBV29-1 to TRBJ2-5; D is possibly TRBD1 or TRBD2 (6 bases each). Germline V gives CDR1 SQVTM, CDR2 ANQGSEA. V lost 7 bases to trimming and J lost 1 base, with 10 bases between them. The CDR3 is made up of 12 amino acids. The CDR3 reads CSEGGPQETQYF. DNA of the CDR3: TGCAGCGAAGGGGGGCCCCAAGAGACCCAGTACTTC.

This clonotype appeared many times. This chain uses TRBV12-3 or TRBV12-4 with TRBJ2-7, with 7 bases aligning to TRBD2. V gave up 5 bases and J gave up 4 bases; unmatched junction bases: 5. The CDR3 sequence is 13 residues long. The CDR3 region is CASSLLARYEQYF. DNA for the CDR3: TGTGCCAGCAGTCTACTAGCGCGATACGAGCAGTACTTC.

Ten or more counts support this clonotype. The gene calls are TRBV30 and TRBJ1-1; TRBD1 matches 8 bases. CDR1 is GTSNPN, CDR2 SVGIG, per germline (reference sequence). This CDR3 comprises 15 residues. V shed 1 base, J shed 5 bases, and the junction held 9 bases outside the gene matches. The CDR3 loop is CAWSGGQGMVTEAFF. CDR3 DNA sequence: TGTGCCTGGAGTGGAGGACAGGGTATGGTTACTGAAGCTTTCTTT.

The sample holds many counts of this clonotype. This chain links TRBV28 with TRBJ2-7, with D perhaps being TRBD1 or TRBD2 (5 bases each). There are 14 residues in the CDR3. V lost 6 bases and J 9 bases, leaving 21 bases between the germline ends. Germline lookup yields CDR1 MDHEN and CDR2 SYDVKM. DNA of the CDR3: TGTGCCAGCAGCTTCCAAGGGGACGTCCGGTTGCAGTACTTC. It is translated as CASSFQGDVRLQYF. The whole variable domain, filled in from reference TRBV28 and TRBJ2-7, reads DVKVTQSSRYLVKRTGEKVFLECVQDMDHENMFWYRQDPGLGLRLIYFSYDVKMKEKGDIPEGYSVSREKKERFSLILESASTNQTSMYLCASSFQGDVRLQYFGPGTRLTVT.

This clonotype has a handful of counts. The chain couples TRBV29-1 to TRBJ2-2, with 8 bases aligning to TRBD1. This CDR3 contains 14 residues. V was pared by 7 bases and J by 2 bases, with 6 bases of the junction left unmatched. Germline V gene data show CDR1 as SQVTM and CDR2 as ANQGSEA. This chain's CDR3 is CSADRGDNTGELFF. Written as DNA, the CDR3 is TGCAGCGCTGACAGGGGCGATAACACCGGGGAGCTGTTTTTT.

This clonotype appeared many times. The V gene is TRBV12-3 or TRBV12-4, the J gene TRBJ2-2; tentatively, D is TRBD2 (6 bases). The CDR3 runs 14 residues. V lost 6 bases and J lost 5, with 13 bases in between. The CDR3 DNA follows: TGTGCCAGCAGCTTATTCGGGGGAACCGGGGAGCTGTTTTTT. It specifies CASSLFGGTGELFF.

This clonotype has at least ten counts. The chain is built from TRBV30 and TRBJ2-7; 9 nucleotides line up with TRBD2. Germline V gene lookup returns CDR1 GTSNPN and CDR2 SVGIG (reference sequence). CDR3 length: 15 residues. V gave up 0 bases and J gave up 1 base; unmatched junction bases: 4. The CDR3 region is CAWSVQLAGSYEQYF. The CDR3 nucleotides read TGTGCCTGGAGTGTACAGCTAGCGGGATCCTACGAGCAGTACTTC. Based on the CDR3 plus reference TRBV30 and TRBJ2-7, the full variable domain is SQTIHQWPATLVQPVGSPLSLECTVEGTSNPNLYWYRQAAGRGLQLLFYSVGIGQISSEVPQNLSASRPQDRQFILSSKKLLLSDSGFYLCAWSVQLAGSYEQYFGPGTRLTVT.

This clonotype came up many times. The chain joins TRBV6-1 to TRBJ1-1; TRBD1 matches 7 bases. The trim removed 6 bases at V and 2 bases at J, leaving 6 bases unmatched. The V gene's germline CDR1 is MNHNS and CDR2 SASEGT. The CDR3 has 14 amino acids. The CDR3 loop is CASRRDSANTEAFF. CDR3 sequence (DNA): TGTGCCAGCAGAAGGGACAGCGCTAACACTGAAGCTTTCTTT.

To note about this clonotype: A single base separates this from a much larger clone, so it may be a read error. The V call is TRBV18, the J call TRBJ2-7; D ambiguous. CDR1 and CDR2 (germline): KGHSH, LQKENI. The CDR3 loop spans 13 amino acids. V was cut by 5 bases and J by 6 bases, with 14 bases left in between. CDR3 residues: CASSSNTDCEQYF. CDR3 in DNA: TGTGCCAGCTCATCCAACACTGACTGCGAGCAGTACTTC.

The chain combines TRBV19 with TRBJ2-1; 11 nucleotides agree with TRBD2. The germline CDR1 and CDR2 sequences are LNHDA and SQIVND (reference sequence). V shed 4 bases, J shed 4 bases, and the junction held 6 bases outside the gene matches. The CDR3 is made up of 16 amino acids. This CDR3 is CASSNPGTSGYNEQFF. DNA for the CDR3: TGTGCCAGTAGTAACCCCGGGACTAGCGGTTACAATGAGCAGTTCTTC.

A note on this clonotype: Possible read error: a much larger clone is one base away. The gene calls are TRBV20-1 and TRBJ2-3, with a tentative D call TRBD2 (6 bases). V was cut by 2 bases and J by 3 bases, with 12 bases left in between. The CDR3 extends over 14 amino acids. Per germline, CDR1 DFQATT and CDR2 SNEGSKA (reference sequence). The CDR3 reads CSARSGGGTDTQYF. The DNA for the CDR3 is TGCAGTGCTAGATCCGGAGGAGGGACAGATACGCAGTATTTT.

This clonotype appeared a few times. This clone may be a read error of a much larger clone one base away. In this CDR3 the conserved last residue, phenylalanine or tryptophan, is missing, so a read error is likely. CDR3 residues: CASSQDAGKQNTGELFL. DNA of the CDR3: TGTGCCAGCAGTCAGGATGCGGGGAAACAAAACACCGGGGAGCTGTTTCTT. V is TRBV12-3 or TRBV12-4 and J is TRBJ2-2; possible D gene TRBD2, 6 bases. V shed 5 bases and J shed 2 bases, with 18 bases lying between them. CDR3 size: 17 residues.

The chain has TRBV5-8 and TRBJ1-2; D gene uncertain. CDR3 length: 13 amino acids. Trimming removed 0 bases at V and 6 bases at J, with 9 bases between. The germline V gene has CDR1 SGHTS and CDR2 YDEGEE. CDR3 sequence reads: CASSLEGADGYTF. Here the CDR3 DNA reads TGTGCCAGCAGCTTGGAGGGCGCCGATGGCTACACCTTC.

CDR3 in DNA: TGTGCCTGGAGTGTGCATGGGGGTAGCACAGATACGCAGTATTTT. Translating gives CAWSVHGGSTDTQYF. This rearrangement joins TRBV30 to TRBJ2-3, with D possibly called TRBD1 or TRBD2 (5 bases each). Per the germline V gene, CDR1 is GTSNPN and CDR2 is SVGIG (reference sequence). The CDR3 has 15 residues. V lost 0 bases, J lost 0 bases, and 10 bases lay in between. Looking up the rest from reference TRBV30 and TRBJ2-3 gives the full variable domain: SQTIHQWPATLVQPVGSPLSLECTVEGTSNPNLYWYRQAAGRGLQLLFYSVGIGQISSEVPQNLSASRPQDRQFILSSKKLLLSDSGFYLCAWSVHGGSTDTQYFGPGTRLTVL.

The chain couples TRBV4-3 to TRBJ2-7; tentatively, D is TRBD2 (6 bases). Per germline, CDR1 LGHNA and CDR2 YSLEER. Trimming removed 4 bases at V and 2 bases at J, with 18 bases between. The CDR3 has 16 amino acids. CDR3 sequence: CASSRSVGTLTYEQYF. In DNA form, the CDR3 reads TGCGCCAGCAGCCGTTCAGTTGGGACTTTAACCTACGAGCAGTACTTC.

In the case of this clonotype: At one end the junction does not follow the germline gene, possibly because of a read error. The gene calls are TRBV6-2 or TRBV6-3 and TRBJ2-7; D uncertain. The CDR3 spans 13 residues. Germline loops: CDR1 MNHEY, CDR2 SVGEGT. The CDR3 loop is CASSETISDEQYF. The CDR3 region has the DNA TGTGCCAGCAGTGAAACCATCTCCGACGAGCAGTACTTC.

This clonotype has ten or more counts. The J gene is TRBJ2-1, the V gene TRBV27; 13 nucleotides line up with TRBD2. The germline CDR1 and CDR2 sequences are MNHEY and SMNVEV (reference sequence). J was trimmed by 1 base and V by 5 bases; bases with no gene match: 5. CDR3 length equals 17 residues. CDR3 coding DNA: TGTGCCAGCAGTGTCCGACTAGCGGGAGGTTCCTACAATGAGCAGTTCTTC. It codes for CASSVRLAGGSYNEQFF.

The chain is built from TRBV12-3 or TRBV12-4 and TRBJ2-3; D call uncertain. The CDR3 runs to 12 residues. Deletions cut 2 bases from V and 8 bases from J, with 8 bases between. For the CDR3, the DNA is TGTGCCAGCAGTTTACCAGAAACTACGCAGTATTTT. The encoded protein is CASSLPETTQYF.

This clonotype has ten or more counts. This chain connects TRBV20-1 to TRBJ2-7, with D hard to call. CDR3 size: 11 residues. The germline V and J ends were trimmed by 1 base and 6 bases, with 7 bases remaining between them. CDR1 is DFQATT and CDR2 is SNEGSKA in the germline V gene (reference sequence). This CDR3 reads CSARGVGEQYF. As DNA, the CDR3 is TGCAGTGCTAGAGGAGTGGGCGAGCAGTACTTC.

In its sample, this clonotype was seen many times. The chain joins TRBV3-1 to TRBJ2-7; 11 bases map to TRBD1. J was trimmed by 3 bases and V by 0 bases; bases with no gene match: 7. From germline, CDR1 is LGHDT and CDR2 YNNKEL (reference sequence). The length of the CDR3 is 17 residues. The CDR3 coding sequence is TGTGCCAGCAGCCAAGATTTGGGACAGGGGGTGGACTACGAGCAGTACTTC. Translating gives CASSQDLGQGVDYEQYF.

This clonotype showed up many times. The chain joins TRBV3-1 to TRBJ2-7; D tentatively reads TRBD1 or TRBD2 (6 bases each). V lost 1 base and J lost 4, with 14 bases in between. CDR1 and CDR2 from the germline V gene are LGHDT and YNNKEL (reference sequence). CDR3 length: 15 residues. The CDR3 protein is CASSQGGAGGYEQYF. CDR3 sequence (DNA): TGTGCCAGCAGCCAAGGGGGGGCAGGAGGGTACGAGCAGTACTTC.